This T cell receptor (beta chain) is drawn from a study of T cell repertoires in cytomegalovirus infection. Study details: Use of recently identified HLA-C-restricted and well-studied HLA-B-restricted CMV epitopes was part of the study. Indications of both CMV infection and matching HLA type were provided by public TCR beta signatures.

Note on this clonotype: The antigen remains unidentified.

Study-wide results and caveats: Summed public TCR beta family frequency identified CMV carriers bearing the relevant HLA.

Via MiXCR, TCRdb re-called the reads, giving one row per CDR3 protein. The profile shows around 800,000 distinct CDR3 sequences, 30% to 35% of them singletons. V lost 5 bases and J 0 bases, leaving 16 bases between the germline ends. This CDR3 has 16 residues. Germline values: CDR1 MNHNY, CDR2 SVGAGI (reference sequence). The source material was cultured CD8+ T cells from PBMCs, sampled from culture after CMV antigen stimulation. This chain joins TRBV6-6 and TRBJ1-1, with a tentative D call TRBD1 (6 bases). The source of this sequence is a human donor in good health (CMV status not recorded). Some clones in this sample may be carry-over from other donors' samples. CDR3 region: CASSVSLDRVNTEAFF. In DNA form, the CDR3 reads TGTGCCAGCAGTGTATCCCTGGACAGAGTGAACACTGAAGCTTTCTTT.